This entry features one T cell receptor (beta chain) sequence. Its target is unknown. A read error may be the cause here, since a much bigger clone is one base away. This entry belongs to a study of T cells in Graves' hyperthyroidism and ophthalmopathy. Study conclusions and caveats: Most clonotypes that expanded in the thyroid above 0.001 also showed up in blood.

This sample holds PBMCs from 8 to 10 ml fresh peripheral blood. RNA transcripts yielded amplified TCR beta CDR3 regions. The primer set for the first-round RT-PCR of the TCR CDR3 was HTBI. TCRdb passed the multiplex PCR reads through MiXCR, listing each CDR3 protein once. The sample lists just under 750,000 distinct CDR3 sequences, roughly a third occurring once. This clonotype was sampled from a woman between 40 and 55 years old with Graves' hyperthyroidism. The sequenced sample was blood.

CDR3 DNA sequence: TGCGCCAGCAGCTTGGGGAGGGAAGCGACCTGCGAGCAGTACTTC. Translation: CASSLGREATCEQYF. The chain recombines TRBV5-1 with TRBJ2-7; the D gene is possibly TRBD2 (6 bases). CDR3 length: 15 amino acids. Germline V gene sequence: CDR1 SGHRS, CDR2 YFSETQ. V was clipped by 0 bases and J by 6 bases, with 16 bases between them.